These T cell receptor beta chains were read from a single sample in a study of PD-1 blockade in classical Hodgkin lymphoma. Produced via immunoSEQ multiplex PCR; TCRdb's table is partial and in-frame only. The sample lists almost 7,000 clones, around nine tenths occurring once. Material: peripheral blood mononuclear cells (PBMCs), obtained before the fourth cycle of nivolumab. All receptors derive from a human donor with classical Hodgkin lymphoma. Both conserved end residues are part of each CDR3. A D gene is named only where the DNA matches it firmly. The listing skips clone size in some rows; elsewhere it reads once, few, many or a size class.

d_call,clone_size,j_call,v_call,cdr3_nt,cdr3_aa
NA,NA,TRBJ2-6,TRBV28,TGTGCCAGCAGCAAAGGGTCTGGGGCCAACGTCCTGACTTTC,CASSKGSGANVLTF
TRBD2,NA,TRBJ2-5,TRBV5-1,TGCGCCAGTCTGTTGGGCGGGGGTGCACCTTCGGAGACCCAGTACTTC,CASLLGGGAPSETQYF
NA,NA,TRBJ1-1,TRBV7-9,TGTGCCAGCAGCTTACAGTCACAGAACACTGAAGCTTTCTTT,CASSLQSQNTEAFF
NA,few,TRBJ1-4,TRBV5-1,TGCGCCAGCAGCTTGGAGATGGGGCGACAGAATGAAAAACTGTTTTTT,CASSLEMGRQNEKLFF
NA,NA,TRBJ2-1,TRBV7-3,TGTGCCAGCAGCTTACAGTTGGGCAGGGGGCAGTTCTTC,CASSLQLGRGQFF
NA,NA,TRBJ2-3,TRBV6-1,TGTGCCAGCAGTTTTGCAACAGATACGCAGTATTTT,CASSFATDTQYF
NA,once,TRBJ2-1,TRBV27,TGTGCCACCCTGGAGGACAGCAGTACTTCCTACAATGAGCAGTTCTTC,CATLEDSSTSYNEQFF
NA,NA,TRBJ1-2,TRBV5-1,TGCGCCAGCACCTCATCCCCCAGGGCTTCCTATGGCTACACCTTC,CASTSSPRASYGYTF
NA,once,TRBJ2-2,TRBV18,TGTGCCAGCTCACCAATACAGGATTCCGGGGAGCTGTTTTTT,CASSPIQDSGELFF
TRBD1,once,TRBJ1-1,TRBV6-5,TGTGCCAGCAGTTACGGACAGGGGACCCACGAGGCTTTCTTT,CASSYGQGTHEAFF
NA,NA,TRBJ2-5,TRBV11-2,TGTGCCAGCAGCCTTGCGGAGACCCAGTACTTC,CASSLAETQYF
TRBD1,NA,TRBJ1-1,TRBV19,TGTGCCAGTAGTATTGGGGACAGCGGGAACACTGAAGCTTTCTTT,CASSIGDSGNTEAFF
NA,NA,TRBJ2-3,TRBV5-1,TGCGCCAGCAGCGCGATATTGTGGGAAATTAGCACAGATACGCAGTATTTT,CASSAILWEISTDTQYF
NA,NA,TRBJ2-2,TRBV4-2,TGTGCCAGCAGCCAAGCCCTGGGAAGAGGGGAAACCGGGGAGCTGTTTTTT,CASSQALGRGETGELFF
NA,few,TRBJ1-5,TRBV5-1,TGCGCCAGCAGCCAGGATGGCAATCAGCCCCAGCATTTT,CASSQDGNQPQHF
NA,NA,TRBJ2-2,TRBV7-2,TGTGCCAGCAGCGCCCGCCTCCAGGAGACCGGGGAGCTGTTTTTT,CASSARLQETGELFF
NA,NA,TRBJ2-3,TRBV10-3,TGTGCCATCAGTGGGTCCTACAACGAGTGGTATTTT,CAISGSYNEWYF
TRBD2,NA,TRBJ2-2,TRBV5-1,TGCGCCAGCAGCCGGCCCCCCGGGGGGGCCCCTGAGGACACCGGGGAGCTGTTTTTT,CASSRPPGGAPEDTGELFF
NA,few,TRBJ1-3,TRBV28,TGTGCCAGCACTTTTAGGGCGAGTGGGAGAAACACCATATATTTT,CASTFRASGRNTIYF
NA,NA,TRBJ2-1,TRBV7-3,TGTGCCAGCAGCGATCTGGGGAATGAGCAGTTCTTC,CASSDLGNEQFF
NA,NA,TRBJ1-2,TRBV5-4,TGTGCCAGCAGTTCTGAGGCCGCCTATGGCTACACCTTC,CASSSEAAYGYTF
NA,NA,TRBJ1-1,TRBV5-1,TGCGCCAGCAGCTTGGGGTATCTGGCCATGAACACTGAAGCTTTCTTT,CASSLGYLAMNTEAFF
TRBD1,NA,TRBJ2-5,TRBV9,TGTGCCAGCAGCGTAGGGGGACAGGCAGAGACCCAGTACTTC,CASSVGGQAETQYF
TRBD1,NA,TRBJ1-2,TRBV5-1,TGCGCCAGCAGCTTGACAGGGGATGTGTATGGCTACACCTTC,CASSLTGDVYGYTF
TRBD1,NA,TRBJ1-1,TRBV7-8,TGTGCCAGCAGCTTACAGGGGGCAAGCACTGAAGCTTTCTTT,CASSLQGASTEAFF
NA,NA,TRBJ1-5,TRBV18,TGTGCCAGCTCATTACAGGTTAATCAGCCCCAGCATTTT,CASSLQVNQPQHF
NA,NA,TRBJ2-1,TRBV11-3,TGTGCCAGCAGCTTAGATAGAAGGGGTAATGAGCAGTTCTTC,CASSLDRRGNEQFF
NA,NA,TRBJ2-3,TRBV25-1,TGTGCCAGCAGTGAGCCCCCCACAGATACGCAGTATTTT,CASSEPPTDTQYF
NA,NA,TRBJ1-6,TRBV7-2,TGTGCCAGCAGCTTGAATGCCCTGACAGGCCTTTCACCCCTCCACTTT,CASSLNALTGLSPLHF
NA,once,TRBJ2-1,TRBV5-6,TGTGCCAGCAGCTGGGTGGGGGAAGACCATGAGCAGTTCTTC,CASSWVGEDHEQFF
NA,NA,TRBJ2-1,TRBV7-2,TGTGCCAGCAGCTTTAGTCCGCTAGAGCAGTTCTTC,CASSFSPLEQFF